Presented here are 20 T cell receptor beta chains from one specimen sequenced in a study of blood T cell repertoires in COVID-19. Here immunoSEQ multiplex PCR was the method, and the copy in TCRdb shows in-frame clones only, minus some. Counted here are about 23,000 clones, approximately 85% occurring once; the ten biggest clones make up more than 25%. The specimen sequenced was peripheral blood. These receptors all come from a human donor with active COVID-19. The donor label of this sample is uncertain.

This clone was counted once. This rearrangement joins TRBV4-1 to TRBJ1-2; 7 bases agree with TRBD1. This CDR3 has 17 amino acids. The V gene's germline CDR1 is MGHRA and CDR2 YSYEKL. The V and J ends lost 4 bases and 0 bases, in that order; junction bases with no gene match: 11. For the CDR3, the DNA is TGCGCCAGCAGCCCCTATGGACAGGCAGGGGCTAACTATGGCTACACCTTC. Its translation is CASSPYGQAGANYGYTF.

In this sample, this clone turned up once. This chain connects TRBV19 to TRBJ2-3; the match to TRBD2 covers 8 bases. There are 16 residues in the CDR3. Germline lookup yields CDR1 LNHDA and CDR2 SQIVND (reference sequence). The ends lost 5 bases at V and 2 bases at J; junction bases unmatched: 9. This CDR3 reads CASSLGTSWVTDTQYF. For the CDR3, the DNA is TGTGCCAGTAGTCTGGGGACTAGTTGGGTCACAGATACGCAGTATTTT.

The chain combines TRBV19 with TRBJ2-2; possible D gene TRBD2, 7 bases. Germline V gene sequence: CDR1 LNHDA, CDR2 SQIVND (reference sequence). This CDR3 contains 15 residues. Trimming took 6 bases from V and 4 from J, leaving 15 bases between them. In DNA, the CDR3 is TGTGCCAGTAGGGGTCGGGGGGCAGCCACCGGGGAGCTGTTTTTT. This translates into CASRGRGAATGELFF.

The chain has TRBV9 and TRBJ2-2; D gene unclear. Germline loops: CDR1 SGDLS, CDR2 YYNGEE. The V end lost 0 bases, the J end lost 4 bases, and 4 bases lay between the germline ends. The length of the CDR3 is 13 residues. The CDR3 protein is CASSVDGTGELFF. The CDR3 coding sequence is TGTGCCAGCAGCGTAGACGGCACCGGGGAGCTGTTTTTT.

The genes are TRBV7-8 and TRBJ2-2; 13 bases agree with TRBD2. Losses at the gene ends were 4 bases for V and 4 bases for J; bases not matched to a gene: 3. CDR3 length: 16 amino acids. Germline V gene sequence: CDR1 SGHVS, CDR2 FQNEAQ. The CDR3: CASSSRTSGGTGELFF. As DNA, the CDR3 is TGTGCCAGCAGCTCCCGGACTAGCGGGGGCACCGGGGAGCTGTTTTTT.

The chain uses TRBV23-1 and TRBJ2-7; TRBD2 agrees at 12 bases. TRBV23-1 is annotated as an ORF whose role is uncertain. The V segment lost 1 base and the J segment 6 bases; nucleotides outside the gene matches: 16. The CDR3 runs 19 residues. For the CDR3, the DNA is TGCGCCAGCAGTCAATGCGGACGCCGGACTAGCGGGACGGGCCTCGAGCAGTACTTC. It specifies CASSQCGRRTSGTGLEQYF.

This clone appeared a few times. This chain connects TRBV28 to TRBJ1-1, with D hard to call. CDR1 is MDHEN, CDR2 SYDVKM, per germline. This CDR3 has 16 amino acids. V lost 6 bases to trimming and J lost 8 bases, with 25 bases between them. The CDR3, as DNA: TGTGCCAGCAGCCCTTATCCCGTAACAGTGCTGTCGGAAGCTTTCTTT. Its protein is CASSPYPVTVLSEAFF.

V is TRBV28 and J is TRBJ1-2; tentative D call: TRBD1 (5 bases). V was shortened by 8 bases and J by 4 bases, with 14 bases between the two germline ends. Germline V gives CDR1 MDHEN, CDR2 SYDVKM. The CDR3 sequence is 13 residues long. CDR3 sequence reads: CASGGSALYGYTF. The DNA for the CDR3 is TGTGCCAGCGGGGGGTCAGCTCTCTATGGCTACACCTTC.

The J gene is TRBJ1-3, the V gene TRBV5-6; weak D call: TRBD1 (5 bases). The CDR3 spans 17 residues. Trimming pared 0 bases from V and 2 bases from J, leaving 15 bases between. Germline V gene data show CDR1 as SGHDT and CDR2 as YYEEEE. The CDR3 DNA reads as TGTGCCAGCAGCTTGGCCGGGCAGGGCGACCCTGGAAACACCATATATTTT. As protein: CASSLAGQGDPGNTIYF.

J is TRBJ2-3 and V is TRBV9, with 9 positions matching TRBD1. Looked up from germline, CDR1 is SGDLS and CDR2 is YYNGEE. The CDR3 contains 16 residues. Germline trimming cut 4 bases from V and 7 bases from J; bases unmatched to any gene: 13. The CDR3 sequence: CASSSRTGAAVYTQYF. The CDR3 DNA follows: TGTGCCAGCAGCTCTCGGACAGGGGCCGCAGTTTATACGCAGTATTTT.

V is TRBV6-6 and J is TRBJ1-1, with TRBD1 matching over 9 bases. Germline V CDR1 and CDR2: MNHNY, SVGAGI (reference sequence). The CDR3 loop spans 15 amino acids. Trimming cost V 6 bases and J 1 base; bases outside gene matches: 6. The CDR3 protein is CASSPGTGRNTEAFF. CDR3 bases: TGTGCCAGCAGCCCCGGGACAGGGAGGAACACTGAAGCTTTCTTT.

J is TRBJ2-6 and V is TRBV5-1, with 7 nucleotides matching TRBD1. V trimming: 1 base; J trimming: 18 bases; junction bases outside the gene matches: 13. Germline CDR1 and CDR2: SGHRS and YFSETQ. This CDR3 region has 14 residues. The DNA for the CDR3 is TGCGCCAGCAGCTTGAATACAGGGGTTTTCTCTGGGACTTTC. It specifies CASSLNTGVFSGTF.

V and J are TRBV25-1 and TRBJ2-2; 7 bases are shared with TRBD1. This CDR3 contains 15 residues. Trimming cost V 5 bases and J 3 bases; bases outside gene matches: 6. Germline values: CDR1 MGHDK, CDR2 SYGVNS. The CDR3 region has the DNA TGTGCCAGCAGTACAGGGGCCCGCGACACCGGGGAGCTGTTTTTT. Translation gives CASSTGARDTGELFF.

The table lists this clone with a count of one. The chain has TRBV7-2 and TRBJ2-5, with 8 bases that match TRBD1. In germline, CDR1 is SGHTA, CDR2 FQGNSA. The CDR3 is made up of 14 amino acids. The V and J ends lost 5 bases and 5 bases, in that order; junction bases with no gene match: 7. CDR3 coding DNA: TGTGCCAGCAGCCTGCAGGGGGCGGAGGAGACCCAGTACTTC. Encoded protein: CASSLQGAEETQYF.

J is TRBJ1-2 and V is TRBV3-1 (or the pseudogene TRBV3-2); 7 bases are a match to TRBD1. Germline CDR1 is LGHDT and CDR2 is YNNKEL (reference sequence). J lost 7 bases, V lost 1 base, and 9 bases had no gene match. There are 15 residues in the CDR3. CDR3 in DNA: TGTGCCAGCAGCCAAGTAAGAGACAGGGTTTTTGGCTACACCTTC. This encodes CASSQVRDRVFGYTF.

The V and J genes are TRBV7-9 and TRBJ2-1, with 8 bases aligning to TRBD2. CDR3 length: 12 amino acids. Looked up from germline, CDR1 is SEHNR and CDR2 is FQNEAQ (reference sequence). The ends lost 5 bases at V and 9 bases at J; junction bases unmatched: 3. CDR3 in amino acids: CASSNSGTEQFF. CDR3 in DNA: TGTGCCAGCAGCAATAGCGGGACTGAGCAGTTCTTC.

This clone was seen just once. V and J are TRBV7-3 and TRBJ2-5, with TRBD2 matching 10 bases. Germline-derived CDR1 and CDR2 are SGHTA and FQGTGA. CDR3 length: 20 amino acids. V shed 2 bases and J 1 base; nucleotides not matched to a gene: 16. CDR3 in DNA: TGTGCCAGCAGCTTATTTTTGCGGTCTAGCGGGGGCCCTCCCCAAGAGACCCAGTACTTC. Protein sequence: CASSLFLRSSGGPPQETQYF.

This clone appeared once. The gene calls are TRBV2 and TRBJ2-3; D is possibly TRBD1 (6 bases). Trimming cost V 6 bases and J 4 bases, with 17 bases left between them. Germline CDR1 SNHLY, CDR2 FYNNEI. The CDR3 contains 15 residues. The CDR3 sequence is CASRGAIGVADTQYF. The CDR3 nucleotides read TGTGCCAGCAGGGGGGCGATTGGGGTTGCAGATACGCAGTATTTT.

The chain carries TRBV5-6 and TRBJ1-1; D unclear. This CDR3 is built from 13 residues. The V and J ends lost 0 bases and 8 bases respectively, with 11 bases between them. Germline loops: CDR1 SGHDT, CDR2 YYEEEE. CDR3 nucleotide sequence: TGTGCCAGCAGCTTGGCCTGGGCAGTGGAAGCTTTCTTT. Translated: CASSLAWAVEAFF.

This chain links TRBV5-1 with TRBJ2-3, with TRBD2 matching 11 bases. The germline V gene has CDR1 SGHRS and CDR2 YFSETQ. The CDR3 is 16 residues long. V dropped 2 bases and J dropped 4; count of bases not matched to a gene: 6. DNA for the CDR3: TGCGCCAGCAGCTTACTACTAGCGGGAGACGCAGATACGCAGTATTTT. This sequence encodes CASSLLLAGDADTQYF.